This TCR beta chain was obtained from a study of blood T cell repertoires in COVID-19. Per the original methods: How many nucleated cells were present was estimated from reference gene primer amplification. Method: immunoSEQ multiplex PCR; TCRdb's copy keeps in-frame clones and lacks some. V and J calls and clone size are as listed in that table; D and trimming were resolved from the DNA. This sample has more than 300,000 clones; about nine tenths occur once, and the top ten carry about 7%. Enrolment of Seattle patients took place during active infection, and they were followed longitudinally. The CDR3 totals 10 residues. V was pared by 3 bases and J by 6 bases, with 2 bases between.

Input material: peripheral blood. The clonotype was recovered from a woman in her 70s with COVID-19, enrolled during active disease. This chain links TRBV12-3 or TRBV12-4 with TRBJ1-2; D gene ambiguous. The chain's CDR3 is CASSFNGYTF. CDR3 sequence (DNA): TGTGCCAGCAGTTTCAATGGCTACACCTTC.